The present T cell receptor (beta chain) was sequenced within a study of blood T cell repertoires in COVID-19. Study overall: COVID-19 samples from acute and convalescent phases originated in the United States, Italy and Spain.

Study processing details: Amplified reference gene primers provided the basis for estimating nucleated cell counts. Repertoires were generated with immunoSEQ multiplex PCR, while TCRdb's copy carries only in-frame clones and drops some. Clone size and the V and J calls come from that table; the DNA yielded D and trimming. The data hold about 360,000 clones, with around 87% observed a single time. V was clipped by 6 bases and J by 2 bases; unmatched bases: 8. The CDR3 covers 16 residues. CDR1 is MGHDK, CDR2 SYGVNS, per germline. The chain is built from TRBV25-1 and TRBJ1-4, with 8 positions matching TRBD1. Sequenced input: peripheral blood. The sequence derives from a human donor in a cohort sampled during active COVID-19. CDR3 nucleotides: TGTGCCAGCAGCGATCCGACAGGGGATACTAATGAAAAACTGTTTTTT. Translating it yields CASSDPTGDTNEKLFF.